Listed below are T cell receptor beta chains from one sample, sequenced in a study of blood T cell repertoires in COVID-19. Repertoires were generated with immunoSEQ multiplex PCR, while TCRdb's copy carries only in-frame clones and drops some. The data show about 370,000 clones, just over 90% seen once. Material: PBMCs or T cells enriched from blood (not recorded which). The receptors shown here come from a woman aged 40 to 49 who had been exposed to COVID-19. CDR3s include the opening cysteine and the closing phenylalanine or tryptophan. A D gene is named only where the DNA matches it firmly. Size values are once, few and many counts, or a class for expanded clones, and some rows have none.

V gene: TRBV2; J gene: TRBJ1-1; clone size: .; D gene: .; CDR3 DNA: TGTGCCAGCAGTAAGACCGTCCGGAGCACTGAAGCTTTCTTT; CDR3 protein: CASSKTVRSTEAFF
V gene: TRBV11-3; J gene: TRBJ2-7; clone size: .; D gene: TRBD1; CDR3 DNA: TGTGCCAGCAGCCCAGAGGACAGGGAGTACGAGCAGTACTTC; CDR3 protein: CASSPEDREYEQYF
V gene: TRBV19; J gene: TRBJ2-3; clone size: .; D gene: TRBD1; CDR3 DNA: TGTGCCAGTACCCGGACAGGTAGCACAGATACGCAGTATTTT; CDR3 protein: CASTRTGSTDTQYF
V gene: TRBV6-5; J gene: TRBJ2-7; clone size: .; D gene: TRBD2; CDR3 DNA: TGTGCCAGCAGTTACGGACTAGCGGGGGGGCGATACGAGCAGTACTTC; CDR3 protein: CASSYGLAGGRYEQYF
V gene: TRBV3-1/TRBV3-2; J gene: TRBJ1-4; clone size: .; D gene: .; CDR3 DNA: TGTGCCAGCAGCCACTGGGGGCGTGTAGGTGAAAAACTGTTTTTT; CDR3 protein: CASSHWGRVGEKLFF
V gene: TRBV6-5; J gene: TRBJ1-5; clone size: .; D gene: .; CDR3 DNA: TGTGCCAGCAGGGTCGGCCGGACAAGCAATCAGCCCCAGCATTTT; CDR3 protein: CASRVGRTSNQPQHF
V gene: TRBV7-2; J gene: TRBJ1-2; clone size: .; D gene: TRBD1; CDR3 DNA: TGTGCCAGCAGCTTAGGGGACAGGGGGGGCTACACCTTC; CDR3 protein: CASSLGDRGGYTF
V gene: TRBV12-3/TRBV12-4; J gene: TRBJ1-4; clone size: .; D gene: .; CDR3 DNA: TGTGCCAGCAGTTTAGTCGGGGGGCGGAAACTGTTTTTT; CDR3 protein: CASSLVGGRKLFF
V gene: TRBV2; J gene: TRBJ2-7; clone size: .; D gene: .; CDR3 DNA: TGTGCCAGCAATGGTGGCACCTACGAGCAGTACTTC; CDR3 protein: CASNGGTYEQYF
V gene: TRBV12-3/TRBV12-4; J gene: TRBJ2-3; clone size: .; D gene: .; CDR3 DNA: TGTGCCAGCAGCTCAGGGGGGGATACGCAGTATTTT; CDR3 protein: CASSSGGDTQYF
V gene: TRBV27; J gene: TRBJ2-7; clone size: .; D gene: TRBD1; CDR3 DNA: TGTGCCAGCAGTAACATACCGGGACAGGTTAGCTACGAGCAGTACTTC; CDR3 protein: CASSNIPGQVSYEQYF
V gene: TRBV5-6; J gene: TRBJ2-7; clone size: .; D gene: TRBD1; CDR3 DNA: TGTGCCAGCAGCTCCGGGACAGGGTCGTACGAGCAGTACTTC; CDR3 protein: CASSSGTGSYEQYF
V gene: TRBV27; J gene: TRBJ1-1; clone size: .; D gene: TRBD1; CDR3 DNA: TGTGCCAGCAGTAGAACAGGGGGCGCGGGAACTGAAGCTTTCTTT; CDR3 protein: CASSRTGGAGTEAFF
V gene: TRBV10-1; J gene: TRBJ1-1; clone size: .; D gene: TRBD1; CDR3 DNA: TGCGCCAGCAGGCCCCCAGGGGGCGGAGAAGCTTTCTTT; CDR3 protein: CASRPPGGGEAFF
V gene: TRBV28; J gene: TRBJ2-7; clone size: .; D gene: TRBD1; CDR3 DNA: TGTGCCAGCAGCCTGGGACAGGGTGGCTACGAGCAGTACTTC; CDR3 protein: CASSLGQGGYEQYF
V gene: TRBV6-5; J gene: TRBJ2-7; clone size: .; D gene: TRBD2; CDR3 DNA: TGTGCCAGCATGTTATCTAGCGGGGGGCTCGAGCAGTACTTC; CDR3 protein: CASMLSSGGLEQYF
V gene: TRBV5-1; J gene: TRBJ2-1; clone size: once; D gene: TRBD2; CDR3 DNA: TGCGCCAGCAGCTTGACCCTAGCGGGAGGGGTCAATGAGCAGTTCTTC; CDR3 protein: CASSLTLAGGVNEQFF
V gene: TRBV30; J gene: TRBJ2-7; clone size: .; D gene: .; CDR3 DNA: TGTGCCTGGAGTCAAGGACAGTATTACGAGCAGTACTTC; CDR3 protein: CAWSQGQYYEQYF
V gene: TRBV11-3; J gene: TRBJ2-5; clone size: .; D gene: .; CDR3 DNA: TGTGCCAGCAGCTTAGAGAGATACGGGACCCAGTACTTC; CDR3 protein: CASSLERYGTQYF
V gene: TRBV19; J gene: TRBJ2-5; clone size: .; D gene: TRBD2; CDR3 DNA: TGTGCCAGTAGTAGCAAAGCGGGGGTCGGGGAGACCCAGTACTTC; CDR3 protein: CASSSKAGVGETQYF
V gene: TRBV19; J gene: TRBJ2-5; clone size: .; D gene: TRBD1; CDR3 DNA: TGTGCCAGTAGTAAGGGCAGAACAGGGGGCCAAGAGACCCAGTACTTC; CDR3 protein: CASSKGRTGGQETQYF
V gene: TRBV4-3; J gene: TRBJ2-7; clone size: .; D gene: .; CDR3 DNA: TGCGCCAGCAGCCAAGGGACGGAGGCCTACGAGCAGTACTTC; CDR3 protein: CASSQGTEAYEQYF
V gene: TRBV19; J gene: TRBJ1-5; clone size: .; D gene: .; CDR3 DNA: TGTGCCAGTAGTGCCGTCAGACTTCGCAATCAGCCCCAGCATTTT; CDR3 protein: CASSAVRLRNQPQHF
V gene: TRBV5-6; J gene: TRBJ2-3; clone size: once; D gene: TRBD2; CDR3 DNA: TGTGCCAGCAGCTTCGGACTAGCGGGGTCAGATACGCAGTATTTT; CDR3 protein: CASSFGLAGSDTQYF
V gene: TRBV5-6; J gene: TRBJ1-2; clone size: .; D gene: .; CDR3 DNA: TGTGCCAGCAGCTGGAAAATGGGGGCAAGGTATGGCTACACCTTC; CDR3 protein: CASSWKMGARYGYTF
V gene: TRBV7-9; J gene: TRBJ1-3; clone size: once; D gene: TRBD1; CDR3 DNA: TGTGCCAGCACCAAAACGACAGGGGGCGTAATGGGAAACACCATATATTTT; CDR3 protein: CASTKTTGGVMGNTIYF
V gene: TRBV5-1; J gene: TRBJ1-2; clone size: .; D gene: .; CDR3 DNA: TGCGCCAGCAGCCCGGAAGGGGTGGCGGGCTACACCTTC; CDR3 protein: CASSPEGVAGYTF
V gene: TRBV27; J gene: TRBJ2-1; clone size: .; D gene: .; CDR3 DNA: TGTGCCAGCAGCACCCGGGGCTACAATGAGCAGTTCTTC; CDR3 protein: CASSTRGYNEQFF
V gene: TRBV19; J gene: TRBJ2-2; clone size: .; D gene: .; CDR3 DNA: TGTGCCAGTAGCCGACTAGAGGTGAACACCGGGGAGCTGTTTTTT; CDR3 protein: CASSRLEVNTGELFF
V gene: TRBV7-7; J gene: TRBJ1-1; clone size: .; D gene: .; CDR3 DNA: TGTGCTAGCAGCTACCAGGAAAATACTGAAGCTTTCTTT; CDR3 protein: CASSYQENTEAFF
V gene: TRBV3-1/TRBV3-2; J gene: TRBJ1-4; clone size: .; D gene: .; CDR3 DNA: TGTGCCAGCAGCCCTGAGGCCCAGGGAGGCGAAAAACTGTTTTTT; CDR3 protein: CASSPEAQGGEKLFF
V gene: TRBV14; J gene: TRBJ1-1; clone size: .; D gene: TRBD1; CDR3 DNA: TGTGCCAGCAGCCCCCGGGGACAGGGCCCAATCGTAACTGAAGCTTTCTTT; CDR3 protein: CASSPRGQGPIVTEAFF
V gene: TRBV5-1; J gene: TRBJ2-1; clone size: .; D gene: .; CDR3 DNA: TGCGCCAGCAGCGGAACGGTTAGTGGCGGGAACAATGAGCAGTTCTTC; CDR3 protein: CASSGTVSGGNNEQFF
V gene: TRBV7-8; J gene: TRBJ2-1; clone size: .; D gene: TRBD2; CDR3 DNA: TGTGCCAGCAGCTTAGCGTCGCGGGAGTGGTCCTACAATGAGCAGTTCTTC; CDR3 protein: CASSLASREWSYNEQFF
V gene: TRBV11-2; J gene: TRBJ1-6; clone size: .; D gene: TRBD1; CDR3 DNA: TGTGCCAGCAGCCGTCAGGGGGCAGGGGGCGTGTCACCCCTCCACTTT; CDR3 protein: CASSRQGAGGVSPLHF
V gene: TRBV12-3/TRBV12-4; J gene: TRBJ2-1; clone size: .; D gene: TRBD1; CDR3 DNA: TGTGCCAGCAGTCCAATACAGGGGGATGAGCAGTTCTTC; CDR3 protein: CASSPIQGDEQFF
V gene: TRBV6-2/TRBV6-3; J gene: TRBJ2-5; clone size: .; D gene: TRBD2; CDR3 DNA: TGTGCCAGCAGTTTCCGAGCGGGAGGGCCAATAGAGACCCAGTACTTC; CDR3 protein: CASSFRAGGPIETQYF
V gene: TRBV7-9; J gene: TRBJ1-5; clone size: .; D gene: .; CDR3 DNA: TGTGCCAGCAGTAGACTTAATCAGCCCCAGCATTTT; CDR3 protein: CASSRLNQPQHF
V gene: TRBV7-2; J gene: TRBJ1-6; clone size: .; D gene: .; CDR3 DNA: TGTGCCAGCAGCCCTACAGCCGTTTCACCCCTCCACTTT; CDR3 protein: CASSPTAVSPLHF
V gene: TRBV24-1; J gene: TRBJ2-1; clone size: .; D gene: TRBD2; CDR3 DNA: TGTGCCACCAGTGATCTGCTAGCGGGCCCCTCGGGGAATGAGCAGTTCTTC; CDR3 protein: CATSDLLAGPSGNEQFF
V gene: TRBV6-5; J gene: TRBJ1-1; clone size: .; D gene: TRBD1; CDR3 DNA: TGTGCCAGCAGTTCCACAGGGGGGACTGGGGCTTTCTTT; CDR3 protein: CASSSTGGTGAFF
V gene: TRBV6-6; J gene: TRBJ1-2; clone size: .; D gene: TRBD1; CDR3 DNA: TGTGCCAGCAATATACAGGGGGCAGGTGGCTACACCTTC; CDR3 protein: CASNIQGAGGYTF
V gene: TRBV11-2; J gene: TRBJ1-2; clone size: .; D gene: .; CDR3 DNA: TGTGCCAGCAGCTTAGGGGAGGGCACCAACTATGGCTACACCTTC; CDR3 protein: CASSLGEGTNYGYTF
V gene: TRBV2; J gene: TRBJ1-2; clone size: .; D gene: TRBD1; CDR3 DNA: TGTGCCAGCAGACCCGGGACAGGGGTTAATAACTATGGCTACACCTTC; CDR3 protein: CASRPGTGVNNYGYTF
V gene: TRBV30; J gene: TRBJ1-2; clone size: .; D gene: TRBD1; CDR3 DNA: TGTGCCTGGGGACAGGGGGCTTATGGCTACACCTTC; CDR3 protein: CAWGQGAYGYTF
V gene: TRBV19; J gene: TRBJ1-2; clone size: .; D gene: .; CDR3 DNA: TGTGCCAGTGGTCTCGATGAGATTAACTATGGCTACACCTTC; CDR3 protein: CASGLDEINYGYTF
V gene: TRBV5-1; J gene: TRBJ1-1; clone size: few; D gene: TRBD1; CDR3 DNA: TGCGCCAGCAGCGAATACAGGGGCAACACTGAAGCTTTCTTT; CDR3 protein: CASSEYRGNTEAFF
V gene: TRBV4-3; J gene: TRBJ2-3; clone size: .; D gene: .; CDR3 DNA: TGCGCCAGCAGCCAAGGGGTAGCGGCCCCAGATACGCAGTATTTT; CDR3 protein: CASSQGVAAPDTQYF
V gene: TRBV14; J gene: TRBJ2-7; clone size: .; D gene: TRBD1; CDR3 DNA: TGTGCCAGCAAGTTTAGGACAGGCTCCACCTACGAGCAGTACTTC; CDR3 protein: CASKFRTGSTYEQYF
V gene: TRBV7-8; J gene: TRBJ2-1; clone size: few; D gene: TRBD2; CDR3 DNA: TGTGCCAGCAGCGCCGAGCGCGGGAGGGCCATGAATGAGCAGTTCTTC; CDR3 protein: CASSAERGRAMNEQFF
V gene: TRBV6-5; J gene: TRBJ1-5; clone size: .; D gene: TRBD1; CDR3 DNA: TGTGCCAGCAGAACGGGACAGTTTAGCAATCAGCCCCAGCATTTT; CDR3 protein: CASRTGQFSNQPQHF
V gene: TRBV11-2; J gene: TRBJ1-4; clone size: .; D gene: .; CDR3 DNA: TGTGCCAGCAGCTTGGCCCGTGATTCAACTAATGAAAAACTGTTTTTT; CDR3 protein: CASSLARDSTNEKLFF
V gene: TRBV4-1; J gene: TRBJ2-2; clone size: few; D gene: .; CDR3 DNA: TGCGCCAGCAGCCTGACAGGTACCAACACCGGGGAGCTGTTTTTT; CDR3 protein: CASSLTGTNTGELFF